The rows below give T cell receptor beta chains drawn from one sample of a study of regulatory T cells in long-lasting Graves disease. Using its own MiXCR run on the multiplex PCR reads, TCRdb lists one record per CDR3 protein. Seen here are 350,000 to 500,000 distinct CDR3 sequences, around 17% observed once, and the top ten hold 23%. These data were likewise used in another study, on T cells in Graves' hyperthyroidism and ophthalmopathy.

This sample comprised peripheral blood mononuclear cells (PBMCs), obtained at new diagnosis, from a patient treated with antithyroid drugs. The receptors derive from a woman under 30 with Graves disease. Each CDR3 is given with its conserved first and last residue.

. TRBV27 CASSLQQQETQYF
TRBJ1-1 TRBV7-9 CASSSFDGNTEAFF
TRBJ1-4 TRBV7-2 CASSSPRGGLGEKLFF
TRBJ2-5 TRBV28 CASSLGTGKETQYF
TRBJ2-1 TRBV28 CASSRSFNSYNEQFF
TRBJ2-7 TRBV7-2 CASSLGAMGTTMGEQYF
TRBJ2-1 TRBV7-2 CASSPPGLAGGGYNEQFF
TRBJ2-3 TRBV12-3/TRBV12-4 CASRLRTPNTDTQYF
TRBJ1-5 TRBV19 CASSTPRQQGGQPQHF
TRBJ2-4 TRBV2 CASSDRGGRAKNIQYF
TRBJ2-7 TRBV24-1 CATSDTGTGSHYEQYF
TRBJ2-1 TRBV27 CASSVTGTDYNEQFF
TRBJ2-1 TRBV2 CASSGRPSGRGSDEQFF
TRBJ2-1 TRBV3-1 CASSQGDPGLAGDVYNEQFF
TRBJ1-2 TRBV27 CASSSLASYYGYTF
TRBJ2-1 TRBV19 CASSTQPGRNSSYNEQFF
TRBJ2-5 TRBV19 CASSMLGTSGRNKETQYF
TRBJ1-6 TRBV14 CASSLTGTGYSPLHF
TRBJ1-5 TRBV19 CASSVIAGTGKSQPQHF
TRBJ2-2 TRBV28 CASSYFPGTGNTGELFF
TRBJ1-1 TRBV30 CACQENMNTEAFF
TRBJ1-2 TRBV2 CARRTGHGYTF
TRBJ2-1 TRBV6-2/TRBV6-3 CASTKTSGEQFF
TRBJ2-1 TRBV20-1 CSARDLSGRAGDEQFF
TRBJ2-3 TRBV2 CASSPSGGTDTQYF
TRBJ2-7 TRBV18 CASSPGTSGTFYEQYF
TRBJ2-4 TRBV6-2/TRBV6-3 CASSYSGQELAKNIQYF
TRBJ2-5 TRBV7-2 CASSPTARQTQYF
TRBJ2-3 TRBV3-1 CASSPRTGIPDTQYF
. TRBV7-2 CASSFEGHYDQYF
TRBJ2-7 TRBV7-8 CASSLVGNEQYF
TRBJ2-1 TRBV6-1 CASSTGTGNNEQFF
TRBJ2-2 TRBV28 CATDGRTNTGELFF
TRBJ2-1 TRBV19 CASSISKFYYNEQFF
TRBJ2-7 TRBV7-2 CASSLLFSYEQYF
TRBJ2-2 TRBV15 CATTRGRWARELFF
TRBJ1-2 TRBV19 CATKGQLNYGYTF
TRBJ2-6 TRBV7-6 CASSMRPGSGANVLTF
TRBJ2-7 TRBV6-4 CASSDREFGQYF
TRBJ2-7 TRBV9 CASSTWDSYEQYF
TRBJ2-1 TRBV13 CASSPRDRGAHNEQFF
TRBJ2-7 TRBV12-3/TRBV12-4 CASSPRLAGDGEQYF
TRBJ1-1 TRBV5-1 CASSLETVGNTEAFF
TRBJ2-1 TRBV20-1 CSAREREYNEQFF
TRBJ2-7 TRBV29-1 CSVGGSENYEQYF
TRBJ2-1 TRBV6-2/TRBV6-3 CATSDFVGERYNEQSF
TRBJ2-3 TRBV20-1 CSARPRGHRTDTQYF
TRBJ2-1 TRBV11-2 CASSLVLSSNNEQFF
TRBJ2-1 TRBV12-3/TRBV12-4 CASSSGLFSYNEQFF
TRBJ2-2 TRBV28 CASSPHRVVGELFF
TRBJ2-5 TRBV6-2/TRBV6-3 CASSRGQQETQYF